In this sample, the clone carrying this T cell receptor (beta chain) turned up many times. The antigen is not known. Preparation of the TCRbeta library used unique molecular identifiers. MiXCR was run by TCRdb on the PCR reads, yielding one entry per CDR3 protein. In the table there are 120,000 to 150,000 distinct CDR3 sequences, about 9% of which are singletons. The entry originates in a study of T-cell reconstitution after alpha-beta-depleted transplantation in children. Study-wide results and caveats: Among T cells one year after transplant, newly produced cells accounted for most counts and diversity. Several hundred expanded graft clones reportedly supplied alpha-beta T cells about two months after transplant. Day-60 TCRbeta diversity that was high in some patients was derived from surviving recipient T cells and thymic progenitors.

Germline lookup yields CDR1 SGHVS and CDR2 FQNEAQ. The CDR3 is 18 amino acids. The V gene end was trimmed by 5 bases and the J gene end by 4 bases; junction bases not matched to a gene: 13. The rearrangement uses TRBV7-8 and TRBJ2-1; 11 nucleotides align to TRBD2. Here the sequenced sample was PBMCs, mostly from graft donor cells, taken 180 days after TCRalphabeta/CD19-depleted stem cell transplant. The TCR sequence derives from a female patient aged 2-15 years who had a stem cell transplant for congenital amegakaryocytic thrombocytopenia, so the T cells may come from the graft donor. The CDR3 reads CASSKVASGGLIYNEQFF. The CDR3 region has the DNA TGTGCCAGCAGCAAAGTTGCTAGCGGGGGGCTCATTTACAATGAGCAGTTCTTC.